One sample yielded the 17 T cell receptor beta chains listed below, sequenced in a study of OX40 agonist ivuxolimab in advanced cancers. Assay used: immunoSEQ multiplex PCR; TCRdb lists only in-frame clones, some missing. The data show 55,000 to 90,000 clones, with 88% seen just once and 2% to 2.5% held by the top ten. The specimen was CD4+ or CD8+ T cells sorted from blood, collected in a trial of the OX40 agonist ivuxolimab. The source is an adult with an advanced solid tumor such as melanoma, head and neck, liver or kidney cancer.

This chain joins TRBV5-6 and TRBJ2-2; no clear D. Germline V lookup: CDR1 SGHDT, CDR2 YYEEEE. V was trimmed by 4 bases and J by 6 bases, leaving 13 bases between them. The CDR3 runs 14 residues. CDR3: CASSHPGVAGELFF. The CDR3 coding sequence is TGTGCCAGCAGCCACCCCGGAGTTGCCGGGGAGCTGTTTTTT.

The chain carries TRBV10-1 and TRBJ2-2; D unclear. With 6 bases removed from V and 2 bases from J, the gap between germline ends came to 7 bases. The CDR3 contains 13 residues. Germline CDR1 and CDR2: WNHNN and SYGVQD (reference sequence). The CDR3 spells CASRNTNTGELFF. CDR3 DNA sequence: TGCGCCAGCAGAAACACCAACACCGGGGAGCTGTTTTTT.

This chain connects TRBV4-1 to TRBJ2-7; unclear D gene. V was shortened by 1 base and J by 13 bases, with 14 bases between the two germline ends. CDR3 length: 12 amino acids. The V gene's germline CDR1 is MGHRA and CDR2 YSYEKL. CDR3 bases: TGCGCCAGCAGCCAAGGCAGAGGACGACCCTACTTC. This translates into CASSQGRGRPYF.

The V and J genes are TRBV29-1 and TRBJ2-2; a weak D match, TRBD2 (6 bases). V lost 6 bases, J lost 1 base, and 12 bases lay in between. Germline loops: CDR1 SQVTM, CDR2 ANQGSEA. The CDR3 has 14 amino acids. The CDR3 reads CSVVGLMNTGELFF. The DNA for the CDR3 is TGCAGCGTGGTGGGACTGATGAACACCGGGGAGCTGTTTTTT.

This chain uses TRBV2 with TRBJ2-3, with D possibly being TRBD2 (6 bases). V was shortened by 2 bases and J by 2 bases, with 11 bases between the two germline ends. CDR1 is SNHLY and CDR2 is FYNNEI in the germline V gene. The CDR3 runs 15 residues. Here the CDR3 DNA reads TGTGCCAGCAGTGAACTGGCGGGGTTCACAGATACGCAGTATTTT. Protein product: CASSELAGFTDTQYF.

The chain carries TRBV6-5 and TRBJ2-6, with 9 bases fitting TRBD1. The CDR3 contains 14 residues. The trim removed 7 bases at V and 5 bases at J, leaving 3 bases unmatched. The germline V gene has CDR1 MNHEY and CDR2 SVGAGI. The CDR3 nucleotides read TGTGCCAGCACCGGGACAGGGAGGGCCAACGTCCTGACTTTC. It yields the protein CASTGTGRANVLTF.

The chain is built from TRBV6-4 and TRBJ1-2; 8 bases match TRBD1. J was trimmed by 10 bases and V by 6 bases; bases with no gene match: 10. CDR1 is MRHNA, CDR2 SNTAGT, per germline. This CDR3 region has 13 residues. The CDR3 DNA sequence: TGTGCCAGCAGCCCCGACAGGGGCGGGTTCTACACCTTC. Its protein product is CASSPDRGGFYTF.

V gene TRBV9 combines with J gene TRBJ2-3; 8 bases map to TRBD2. CDR1 is SGDLS, CDR2 YYNGEE, per germline. J lost 3 bases, V lost 0 bases, and 6 bases had no gene match. The CDR3 consists of 16 residues. DNA for the CDR3: TGTGCCAGCAGCGTAGCTTCGCTAGCGGGTACAGATACGCAGTATTTT. Its protein is CASSVASLAGTDTQYF.

The CDR3 region is CASSLTETHTEAFF. The CDR3 DNA sequence: TGTGCCAGCAGTTTAACCGAGACACACACTGAAGCTTTCTTT. The chain is built from TRBV28 and TRBJ1-1; D not resolved. V lost 2 bases to trimming and J lost 3 bases, with 10 bases between them. This CDR3 spans 14 amino acids. CDR1 is MDHEN and CDR2 is SYDVKM in the germline V gene.

This chain joins TRBV5-1 and TRBJ2-5; TRBD1 matches at 10 bases. V lost 4 bases to trimming and J lost 0 bases; unmatched junction nucleotides: 3. The CDR3 loop spans 15 amino acids. From germline, CDR1 is SGHRS and CDR2 YFSETQ. The CDR3 region has the DNA TGCGCCAGCAGCGAGGACAGGGGGTACCAAGAGACCCAGTACTTC. The encoded protein is CASSEDRGYQETQYF.

The chain combines TRBV6-1 with TRBJ2-1, with unresolved D. Deletions cut 11 bases from V and 10 bases from J, with 9 bases between. Germline V CDR1 and CDR2: MNHNS, SASEGT. There are 9 residues in the CDR3. In nucleotides, the CDR3 is TGTGCCTTTCCTGCAGAGCAGTTCTTC. It specifies CAFPAEQFF.

The chain uses TRBV27 and TRBJ2-7; possibly TRBD2 for D (6 bases). The CDR3 has 18 amino acids. Trimming removed 5 bases at V and 0 bases at J, with 23 bases between. From germline, CDR1 is MNHEY and CDR2 SMNVEV (reference sequence). CDR3 sequence: CASSPSPPGTVNSYEQYF. The CDR3 coding sequence is TGTGCCAGCAGTCCCAGCCCTCCCGGGACTGTGAACTCCTACGAGCAGTACTTC.

Comment on this clone: One end of the junction does not line up with germline, which may come from a read error. CDR3 sequence (DNA): TGTGCCAGTAGTATGAAAAGCTCTGGGACCAACGTCCTGACTTTC. Translating gives CASSMKSSGTNVLTF. This chain links TRBV19 with TRBJ2-6; no definite D call. This CDR3 has 15 amino acids. The germline V gene has CDR1 LNHDA and CDR2 SQIVND (reference sequence). Variable domain in full (rest from reference TRBV19 and TRBJ2-6): DGGITQSPKYLFRKEGQNVTLSCEQNLNHDAMYWYRQDPGQGLRLIYYSQIVNDFQKGDIAEGYSVSREKKESFPLTVTSAQKNPTAFYLCASSMKSSGTNVLTFGAGSRLTVL.

The gene calls are TRBV6-1 and TRBJ1-5; 8 bases are shared with TRBD1. Germline-derived CDR1 and CDR2 are MNHNS and SASEGT. V was pared by 6 bases and J by 3 bases, with 4 bases of the junction left unmatched. The CDR3 is made up of 14 amino acids. This chain's CDR3 is CASRRQGTNQPQHF. CDR3 nucleotides: TGTGCCAGCAGGAGACAGGGGACCAATCAGCCCCAGCATTTT.

This clone appeared many times. CDR3 in amino acids: CASSSIRDGSETQYF. CDR3 coding DNA: TGTGCCAGCAGCTCGATCAGGGATGGGAGCGAGACCCAGTACTTC. V gene TRBV5-6 combines with J gene TRBJ2-5; the D call may be TRBD1 or TRBD2 (5 bases each). The germline V gene has CDR1 SGHDT and CDR2 YYEEEE. CDR3 length: 15 residues. V was pared by 3 bases and J by 5 bases, with 17 bases between.

The rearrangement uses TRBV2 and TRBJ1-2; the D is unclear. The CDR3 extends over 13 amino acids. Germline values: CDR1 SNHLY, CDR2 FYNNEI. V shed 1 base and J shed 8 bases, with 11 bases lying between them. The CDR3, as DNA: TGTGCCAGCAGTGAAGACGGGCCTGAGGGCTACACCTTC. It specifies CASSEDGPEGYTF.

The chain carries TRBV30 and TRBJ1-4; 9 nucleotides match TRBD1. Germline lookup yields CDR1 GTSNPN and CDR2 SVGIG (reference sequence). The CDR3 extends over 16 amino acids. The J segment lost 6 bases and the V segment lost 2 bases, leaving 10 bases of the junction unmatched. CDR3 in amino acids: CAWSSRTGEYYEKLFF. CDR3 DNA: TGTGCCTGGAGTTCCCGGACAGGGGAGTATTATGAAAAACTGTTTTTT.